This TCR beta chain was documented in a study of blood T cell repertoires in COVID-19. In the authors' workflow: Amplification of reference gene primers was used by the study to estimate nucleated cell counts. Sequenced by immunoSEQ multiplex PCR; TCRdb stores in-frame clones only, minus some. For V, J and clone size, that table is used; D and trimming come from the DNA. The sample holds fewer than 250,000 clones, 80% to 90% seen once. Germline loops: CDR1 MNHEY, CDR2 SMNVEV (reference sequence). Trimming removed 2 bases from V and 6 bases from J, with 8 bases in between. CDR3 length: 14 amino acids. The receptor was derived from a man aged 45-65 years with acute or convalescent COVID-19. V is TRBV27 and J is TRBJ1-6; possibly TRBD1 for D (5 bases). Sequencing was carried out using peripheral blood. The DNA for the CDR3 is TGTGCCAGCAGTTTACGGGGGGGTAATTCACCCCTCCACTTT. This codes for CASSLRGGNSPLHF.